This TCR beta chain comes out of a study of blood T cell repertoires in COVID-19. Study summary: COVID-19 samples collected from the United States, Italy and Spain covered acute and convalescent phases. Sources were T cells, B-cell-depleted T cells, or PBMCs; the material itself was cDNA or gDNA.

Sequencing used immunoSEQ multiplex PCR; TCRdb keeps in-frame clones, though not all of them. The sample consists of roughly 320,000 clones, more than 80% of them appearing once. Sequenced material: peripheral blood. The source is a woman in her forties or fifties with COVID-19, enrolled during active disease.

CDR3 DNA sequence: TGTGCCAGCAGCCCTGGAGGGGGCGGGAGGGCATCCTACAATGAGCAGTTCTTC. Translated, it gives CASSPGGGGRASYNEQFF. The chain uses TRBV5-4 and TRBJ2-1, with 9 bases fitting TRBD2. The CDR3 consists of 18 residues. Per the germline V gene, CDR1 is SGHNT and CDR2 is YYREEE (reference sequence). With 4 bases clipped from V and 1 base from J, the junction kept 12 bases outside the gene matches.